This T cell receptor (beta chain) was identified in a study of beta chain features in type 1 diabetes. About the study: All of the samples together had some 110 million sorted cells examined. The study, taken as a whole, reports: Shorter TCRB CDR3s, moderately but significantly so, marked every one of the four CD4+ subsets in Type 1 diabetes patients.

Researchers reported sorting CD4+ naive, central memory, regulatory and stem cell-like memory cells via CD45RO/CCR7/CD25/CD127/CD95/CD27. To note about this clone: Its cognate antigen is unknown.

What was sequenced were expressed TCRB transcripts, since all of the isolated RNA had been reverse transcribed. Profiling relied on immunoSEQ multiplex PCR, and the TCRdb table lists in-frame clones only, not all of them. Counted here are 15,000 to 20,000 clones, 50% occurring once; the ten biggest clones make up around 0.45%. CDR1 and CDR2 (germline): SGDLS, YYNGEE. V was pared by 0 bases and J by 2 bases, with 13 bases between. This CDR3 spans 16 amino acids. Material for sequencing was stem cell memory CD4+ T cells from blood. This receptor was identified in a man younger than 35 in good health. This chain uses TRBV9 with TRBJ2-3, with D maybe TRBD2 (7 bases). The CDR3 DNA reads TGTGCCAGCAGCGTAGAGGGGGGGACTATCACAGATACGCAGTATTTT. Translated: CASSVEGGTITDTQYF.